What follows are 12 T cell receptor beta chains derived from one specimen sequenced in a study of blood T cell repertoires in COVID-19. The repertoire was sequenced with immunoSEQ multiplex PCR; TCRdb's copy has only in-frame clones and lacks some. In the table there are around 140,000 clones, around 88% of which are singletons. Input material: peripheral blood. Every receptor here comes from a human donor in a cohort sampled during active COVID-19.

J is TRBJ2-7 and V is TRBV11-2, with 8 bases fitting TRBD1. Trimming cost V 4 bases and J 3 bases; bases outside gene matches: 5. The CDR3 runs 14 residues. The germline V gene has CDR1 SGHAT and CDR2 FQNNGV. This chain's CDR3 is CASSSTGGIYEQYF. The DNA of the CDR3 is TGTGCCAGCAGCTCCACAGGGGGTATCTACGAGCAGTACTTC.

This clone was counted a single time. The V call is TRBV11-2, the J call TRBJ1-2; D gene unclear. V lost 1 base to trimming and J lost 3 bases, with 9 bases between them. Looked up from germline, CDR1 is SGHAT and CDR2 is FQNNGV. The CDR3 contains 14 residues. CDR3 loop: CASSLAQYDYGYTF. DNA of the CDR3: TGTGCCAGCAGCTTAGCACAGTATGACTATGGCTACACCTTC. Supplemented by reference TRBV11-2 and TRBJ1-2, the full variable domain reads EAGVAQSPRYKIIEKRQSVAFWCNPISGHATLYWYQQILGQGPKLLIQFQNNGVVDDSQLPKDRFSAERLKGVDSTLKIQPAKLEDSAVYLCASSLAQYDYGYTFGSGTRLTVV.

The chain recombines TRBV19 with TRBJ2-7; 11 bases align to TRBD2. V shed 6 bases and J 6 bases; nucleotides not matched to a gene: 10. This CDR3 comprises 15 residues. Germline lookup yields CDR1 LNHDA and CDR2 SQIVND (reference sequence). CDR3 nucleotide sequence: TGTGCCAGTAGCCCCGTAGCGGGGGGGCAGGTCGAGCAGTACTTC. Protein: CASSPVAGGQVEQYF.

The chain links TRBV24-1 to TRBJ2-2; 7 bases are shared with TRBD1. CDR1 and CDR2 from the germline V gene are KGHDR and SFDVKD. This CDR3 is built from 16 residues. With 3 bases clipped from V and 0 bases from J, the junction kept 3 bases outside the gene matches. DNA for the CDR3: TGTGCCACCAGTGATCCCGGGACAGCGAACACCGGGGAGCTGTTTTTT. Amino acid sequence: CATSDPGTANTGELFF.

The chain uses TRBV15 and TRBJ1-6; the D gene is possibly TRBD1 (5 bases). CDR3 length equals 18 residues. The germline V gene encodes CDR1 LNHNV and CDR2 YYDKDF (reference sequence). The V end was cut by 0 bases, the J end by 9 bases, with 21 bases between. The CDR3 loop reads CATSREGFGTPGGSPLHF. In DNA, the CDR3 is TGTGCCACCAGCAGAGAGGGTTTTGGGACCCCGGGGGGTTCACCCCTCCACTTT. Full variable domain (remainder filled in from reference TRBV15 and TRBJ1-6): DAMVIQNPRYQVTQFGKPVTLSCSQTLNHNVMYWYQQKSSQAPKLLFHYYDKDFNNEADTPDNFQSRRPNTSFCFLDIRSPGLGDTAMYLCATSREGFGTPGGSPLHFGNGTRLTVT.

The chain links TRBV18 to TRBJ1-5, with D hard to call. V dropped 5 bases and J dropped 3 bases, with 11 bases sitting between them. This CDR3 has 14 residues. Per the germline V gene, CDR1 is KGHSH and CDR2 is LQKENI. DNA of the CDR3: TGTGCCAGCTCATTGTTCAGTTCCAATCAGCCCCAGCATTTT. It yields the protein CASSLFSSNQPQHF.

The chain couples TRBV5-4 to TRBJ2-3; TRBD2 might be the D (6 bases). Germline V gives CDR1 SGHNT, CDR2 YYREEE (reference sequence). There are 17 residues in the CDR3. The V gene lost 4 bases and the J gene lost 2 bases, with 20 bases spanning the gap. The CDR3 nucleotides are TGTGCCAGCAGCCCAATCGACTTGCCGGGACTCACAGATACGCAGTATTTT. It translates to CASSPIDLPGLTDTQYF.

This clone was found once. This chain connects TRBV6-2 or TRBV6-3 to TRBJ1-5; weak D call: TRBD1 (5 bases). The V gene lost 4 bases and the J gene lost 3 bases, with 10 bases spanning the gap. The CDR3 is 14 residues long. Germline V gene data show CDR1 as MNHEY and CDR2 as SVGEGT. This CDR3 is CASSFDRNNQPQHF. The CDR3, as DNA: TGTGCCAGCAGTTTCGACAGAAACAATCAGCCCCAGCATTTT.

This clone has just one count. The V call is TRBV10-3, the J call TRBJ2-5; perhaps TRBD1 as D (6 bases). Germline assignment: CDR1 ENHRY and CDR2 SYGVKD. V was shortened by 6 bases and J by 4 bases, with 18 bases between the two germline ends. The CDR3 is made up of 15 amino acids. This chain's CDR3 is CAISPGQGERETQYF. CDR3 nucleotide sequence: TGTGCCATCAGCCCGGGACAAGGCGAGAGAGAGACCCAGTACTTC.

The chain combines TRBV2 with TRBJ1-3; 10 bases match TRBD1. The V and J ends lost 8 bases and 0 bases, in that order; junction bases with no gene match: 7. The CDR3 extends over 16 amino acids. In germline, CDR1 is SNHLY, CDR2 FYNNEI. The CDR3, as DNA: TGTGCCAGCGGACGACAGGGGGCCTTCTCTGGAAACACCATATATTTT. Its translation: CASGRQGAFSGNTIYF.

The chain employs TRBV12-3 or TRBV12-4 and TRBJ2-5; TRBD1 is a possible D gene (5 bases). The germline V and J ends were trimmed by 3 bases and 6 bases, with 5 bases remaining between them. The CDR3 runs to 11 residues. In DNA form, the CDR3 reads TGTGCCAGCAGTTTGGGGCAGACCCAGTACTTC. Translation: CASSLGQTQYF.

The chain is built from TRBV6-6 and TRBJ2-7; 10 nucleotides match TRBD1. The length of the CDR3 is 14 residues. Germline V gene sequence: CDR1 MNHNY, CDR2 SVGAGI (reference sequence). V gave up 5 bases and J gave up 2 bases; unmatched junction bases: 3. The CDR3 region has the DNA TGTGCCAGCAGTCAAGGACAGGGGGCCTACGAGCAGTACTTC. This translates into CASSQGQGAYEQYF.